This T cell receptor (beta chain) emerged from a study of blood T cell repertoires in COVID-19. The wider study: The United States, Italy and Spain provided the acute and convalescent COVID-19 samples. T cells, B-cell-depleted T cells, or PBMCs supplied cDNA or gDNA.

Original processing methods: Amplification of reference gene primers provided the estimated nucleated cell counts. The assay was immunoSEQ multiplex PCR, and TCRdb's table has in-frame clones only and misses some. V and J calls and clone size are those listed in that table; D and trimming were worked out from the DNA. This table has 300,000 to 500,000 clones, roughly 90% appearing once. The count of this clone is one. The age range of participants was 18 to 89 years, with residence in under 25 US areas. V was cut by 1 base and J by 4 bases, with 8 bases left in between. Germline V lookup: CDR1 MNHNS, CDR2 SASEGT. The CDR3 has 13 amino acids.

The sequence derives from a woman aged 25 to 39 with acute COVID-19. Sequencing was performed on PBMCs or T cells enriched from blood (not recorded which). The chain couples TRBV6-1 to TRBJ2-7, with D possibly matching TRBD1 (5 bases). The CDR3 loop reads CASSEDHRYEQYF. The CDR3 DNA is TGTGCCAGCAGTGAAGATCACAGGTACGAGCAGTACTTC.